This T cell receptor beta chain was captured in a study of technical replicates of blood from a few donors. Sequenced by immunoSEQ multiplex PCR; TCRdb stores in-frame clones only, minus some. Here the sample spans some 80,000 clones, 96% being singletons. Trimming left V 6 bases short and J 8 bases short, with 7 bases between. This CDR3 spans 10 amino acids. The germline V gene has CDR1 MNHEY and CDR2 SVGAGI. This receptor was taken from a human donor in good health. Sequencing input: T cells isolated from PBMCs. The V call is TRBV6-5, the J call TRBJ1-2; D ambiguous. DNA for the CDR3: TGTGCCAGCAGAAGTGAGGGCTACACCTTC. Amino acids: CASRSEGYTF.